This TCR beta chain was observed in a study of shared clonotypes between healthy human individuals (dated by TCRdb to 2020 to 2022). Background on the whole study: The cohort comprised two women and a few men aged 18 to 49 years. For each donor, CD4 naive and CD4 memory were each given three plates, CD8 naive was given two plates, and CD8 memory was given one plate. To estimate repertoire size and how much clonotype sharing occurs between individuals, the study deeply sequenced the blood TCR repertoires of 5 or 6 healthy adults. To increase sequencing depth and limit assay-specific biases, TCR repertoire library preparation and sequencing were carried out by different laboratories using diverse techniques. Each donor's leukapheresis produced roughly between roughly 0.94 and 9.5 billion PBMCs.

Using the deep immunoSEQ assay, TCR CDR3 regions were amplified from genomic DNA by multiplex PCR. For each cell subset, the extracted genomic DNA was distributed evenly across all wells of several immunoSEQ 96-well plates, and each plate served as one replicate. For sorted subsets, about 200 ng genomic DNA, equal to about 30,000 T cell genomes, was loaded into each replicate PCR. The purified libraries were quantified using a Qubit 3.0 fluorometer, sized with a Bioanalyzer 2100, and then quantified again using the KAPA Library Quantification kit. Each immunoSEQ 96-well plate was sequenced on its own single-read 150-cycle Illumina NextSeq 550 flow cell. In the authors' own workflow: Because the immunoSEQ output included only junctional sequences and no quality scores, the filtering could not be the same as the filtering used for full-length reads. To assign V/J genes and CDR3, sequences were annotated using PyIR, a Python wrapper for IgBLAST v1.9, with IMGT germline references. Reads were removed for weak V/J assignments (E-value above 1e-6), missing CDR3, stop codons, out-of-frame junctions, or ambiguous translated residues. V3J clonotypes were defined by identical inferred V gene, J gene, and CDR3 amino acid sequence. Percentage overlap between repertoires was computed as shared unique clonotypes divided by the size of the smaller repertoire. RTK rarefaction, the Chao1 estimator, and Recon v2.1 estimates of unobserved clonotypes were used to assess repertoire richness. Generation probabilities were computed with OLGA for all TCRbeta clonotypes obtained by the gDNA method from four donors. The table comes from immuneACCESS by way of TCRdb, which keeps in-frame sequences with V and J called. Part of the clones is missing from these tables; in studies checked, under half for an unresolved V gene and the rest for unknown reasons. The V and J calls and clone size are taken from that table; D and trimming were inferred from the DNA. The table for this sample lists about 1.1 million clones; around 78% of them were counted only once. The ten largest clones represent about 0.52% of the sample.

CDR1 and CDR2 (SGHTA, FQGTGA) derive from the germline V gene. After removal of 4 bases from V and 5 bases from J, the junction retains 5 bases not matched to a gene. The CDR3 runs 14 residues from the cysteine to the phenylalanine. Only the CDR3 portion is preserved as DNA: 42 bases, with reading frame beginning at the first base. As to this clone: Its antigen specificity is not known. This may be a read error: a much more frequent sequence differs by one nucleotide.

Healthy HIV-negative adults with no recently reported acute infections or vaccinations were included as donors. All donors were Caucasian adults living in Nashville, Tennessee, USA. CD4+ T cells were enriched by magnetic negative selection, after which naive cells were positively selected on CD45RA and the negative fraction was taken as the memory subset. Blood was obtained by leukapheresis, after which PBMCs were separated by Ficoll-Histopaque density gradient centrifugation and cryopreserved in liquid nitrogen vapor phase. Analytical flow cytometry was used to check the purity and quantity of each magnetically sorted T cell population. Each sorted fraction had its genomic DNA isolated and then quantified by UV absorbance on a Nanodrop 2000c. Findings and caveats that apply to the study as a whole: Rarefaction of sorted-subset datasets indicated incomplete sequencing despite the large sequencing depth. Naive subsets generally had larger estimated clonotype richness than memory subsets. Compared with non-shared clonotypes, clonotypes shared by all four sorted-subset donors had higher generation probabilities. Only blood was sampled, and tissue TCR repertoires likely differ from those in blood. Based on pairwise subsampling, the degree of clonotype sharing among donors was expected to be affected by sequencing depth. The small number of donors limited the genetic and exposure-history diversity represented. About 4.5% of naive CD4, 3.5% of naive CD8, about 2.1% of memory CD4, and around 0.4% of memory CD8 clonotypes were shared across several donors.

The sample comprised memory CD4+ T cells from PBMCs. The intended sense of this specimen's cell subset or site label: CD45RA-negative fraction. This receptor was identified in a man younger than 35 in good health. Some clones in this sample may be carry-over from other donors' samples. The sequence joins TRBV7-3 to TRBJ2-5; 9 of the junction bases match TRBD1. The DNA reads TGTGCCAGCAGCTCCGGACAGGGGCAGGAGACCCAGTACTTC. Its coded protein is CASSSGQGQETQYF.